The 29 T cell receptor beta chains given below trace back to one sample, sequenced in a study of CD8 T cells in Susac syndrome. Random hexamers were used to reverse transcribe an amount of roughly 0.5 to 1 ug RNA. Each CDR3 protein gets one entry after TCRdb re-called the immunoSEQ multiplex PCR reads with MiXCR. In the table there are hundreds of thousands of distinct CDR3 sequences, approximately 94% of which are singletons. Sequencing was done on a sample of CD4+ T cells from PBMCs. Receptor source: a human donor with Susac syndrome.

The rearrangement joins TRBV18 to TRBJ1-6; 8 bases map to TRBD1. This CDR3 comprises 16 residues. V lost 3 bases to trimming and J lost 8 bases; unmatched junction nucleotides: 9. CDR1 and CDR2 (germline): KGHSH, LQKENI. CDR3 nucleotide sequence: TGTGCCAGCTCACCGGTCCCGGGACAGGCGGATTCACCCCTCCACTTT. As protein: CASSPVPGQADSPLHF.

The genes are TRBV30 and TRBJ1-2; 10 positions agree with TRBD1. J gave up 6 bases and V 2 bases, and 9 bases lay outside the gene matches. The germline gives CDR1 GTSNPN, CDR2 SVGIG (reference sequence). The length of the CDR3 is 15 residues. CDR3 protein: CAWSLADRGTDGYTF. CDR3 DNA: TGTGCCTGGAGTTTAGCGGACAGGGGGACCGATGGCTACACCTTC. The entire variable domain, with the rest obtained from reference TRBV30 and TRBJ1-2, is as follows: SQTIHQWPATLVQPVGSPLSLECTVEGTSNPNLYWYRQAAGRGLQLLFYSVGIGQISSEVPQNLSASRPQDRQFILSSKKLLLSDSGFYLCAWSLADRGTDGYTFGSGTRLTVV.

This sequence joins TRBV30 and TRBJ1-5, with 8 bases matching TRBD1. Trimming cost V 2 bases and J 6 bases; bases outside gene matches: 9. Germline V gene data show CDR1 as GTSNPN and CDR2 as SVGIG (reference sequence). This CDR3 is built from 15 residues. The CDR3 region has the DNA TGTGCCTGGAGTTCGCGGCAGGGGGCAGGTCAGCCCCAGCATTTT. This gives the protein CAWSSRQGAGQPQHF.

The chain has TRBV6-6 and TRBJ1-2; unclear D gene. The CDR3 consists of 14 residues. The germline V gene has CDR1 MNHNY and CDR2 SVGAGI (reference sequence). The V end lost 6 bases, the J end lost 0 bases, and 11 bases lay between the germline ends. CDR3 sequence (DNA): TGTGCCAGCAGGCAACAGCTGACTAACTATGGCTACACCTTC. This sequence encodes CASRQQLTNYGYTF.

The rearrangement uses TRBV20-1 and TRBJ1-1, with D unresolved. There are 14 residues in the CDR3. Trimming removed 2 bases at V and 4 bases at J, with 14 bases between. CDR1 DFQATT and CDR2 SNEGSKA come from the germline V gene (reference sequence). CDR3 nucleotide sequence: TGCAGTGCTAGATCCGGACGGGTGGGCACTGAAGCTTTCTTT. This gives the protein CSARSGRVGTEAFF.

V is TRBV12-3 or TRBV12-4 and J is TRBJ2-5, with a tentative D call TRBD1 (6 bases). Trimming took 0 bases from V and 4 from J, leaving 12 bases between them. CDR3 length equals 15 residues. The CDR3 sequence: CASSLAKGQLETQYF. The CDR3, as DNA: TGTGCCAGCAGTTTAGCTAAAGGACAGTTAGAGACCCAGTACTTC.

The chain's CDR3 is CAKSPGGSPMNTEAFF. Here the CDR3 DNA reads TGTGCCAAATCCCCAGGGGGGTCCCCTATGAACACTGAAGCTTTCTTT. The chain recombines TRBV30 with TRBJ1-1, with TRBD1 matching 7 bases. This CDR3 has 16 residues. Losses at the gene ends were 8 bases for V and 0 bases for J; bases not matched to a gene: 15. Germline V CDR1 and CDR2: GTSNPN, SVGIG (reference sequence). The variable domain in full, with the rest retrieved from reference TRBV30 and TRBJ1-1, is SQTIHQWPATLVQPVGSPLSLECTVEGTSNPNLYWYRQAAGRGLQLLFYSVGIGQISSEVPQNLSASRPQDRQFILSSKKLLLSDSGFYLCAKSPGGSPMNTEAFFGQGTRLTVV.

The rearrangement uses TRBV7-9 and TRBJ1-4, with D possibly being TRBD1 (5 bases). In germline, CDR1 is SEHNR, CDR2 FQNEAQ (reference sequence). CDR3 size: 14 residues. Trimming took off 11 bases at V and 5 bases at J, with 18 bases between the two ends. The CDR3 loop is CAGTAGTANEKLFF. CDR3 coding DNA: TGTGCCGGGACGGCCGGGACGGCGAATGAAAAACTGTTTTTT.

V usage is TRBV5-1 and J usage is TRBJ2-2, with D possibly being TRBD1 or TRBD2 (5 bases each). The CDR3 loop spans 13 amino acids. CDR1 and CDR2 (germline): SGHRS, YFSETQ. Trimming left V 4 bases short and J 7 bases short, with 11 bases between. Written as DNA, the CDR3 is TGCGCCAGCAGCCCGCTGGGGGTCGGGGAGCTGTTTTTT. Translation: CASSPLGVGELFF.

The chain links TRBV27 to TRBJ2-5; 9 bases match TRBD1. CDR1 is MNHEY, CDR2 SMNVEV, per germline (reference sequence). J lost 5 bases, V lost 6 bases, and 7 bases had no gene match. The CDR3 spans 14 residues. Written as DNA, the CDR3 is TGTGCCAGCAGGACAGGGGGGAGTGGGGAGACCCAGTACTTC. It is translated as CASRTGGSGETQYF.

The chain is built from TRBV9 and TRBJ1-2; 7 bases are shared with TRBD1. The CDR3 totals 15 residues. Germline trimming cut 0 bases from V and 2 bases from J; bases unmatched to any gene: 4. In germline, CDR1 is SGDLS, CDR2 YYNGEE. CDR3 protein: CASSVGAGGNYGYTF. DNA for the CDR3: TGTGCCAGCAGCGTAGGTGCAGGGGGGAACTATGGCTACACCTTC.

CDR3 loop: CSAGYRGFTDTQYF. The CDR3 DNA follows: TGCAGTGCTGGCTACAGGGGTTTCACAGATACGCAGTATTTT. The V call is TRBV20-1, the J call TRBJ2-3; 7 nucleotides line up with TRBD1. J was trimmed by 2 bases and V by 5 bases; bases with no gene match: 7. The CDR3 has 14 amino acids. From germline, CDR1 is DFQATT and CDR2 SNEGSKA (reference sequence).

CDR3 loop: CASSPTRTGNSNQPQHF. The DNA for the CDR3 is TGTGCCAGCAGCCCAACACGGACAGGGAATAGCAATCAGCCCCAGCATTTT. V is TRBV7-2 and J is TRBJ1-5; 8 bases map to TRBD1. V lost 5 bases, J lost 0 bases, and 9 bases stayed unmatched. The CDR3 is 17 residues long. In germline, CDR1 is SGHTA, CDR2 FQGNSA.

J is TRBJ1-5 and V is TRBV5-1; D might be TRBD1 (6 bases). CDR3 size: 15 residues. The ends were cut back, 1 base at V and 1 base at J, with 9 bases in the middle. CDR1 and CDR2 (germline): SGHRS, YFSETQ. The CDR3 DNA reads as TGCGCCAGCAGCTTGACAGGGATGAGCAATCAGCCCCAGCATTTT. Its translation is CASSLTGMSNQPQHF.

This chain connects TRBV9 to TRBJ2-5; 7 bases line up with TRBD2. From germline, CDR1 is SGDLS and CDR2 YYNGEE. J lost 1 base, V lost 2 bases, and 5 bases had no gene match. CDR3 length: 15 amino acids. The CDR3 sequence is CASSVGGNIQETQYF. CDR3 nucleotide sequence: TGTGCCAGCAGCGTCGGGGGGAATATCCAAGAGACCCAGTACTTC.

This chain links TRBV20-1 with TRBJ2-5; D possibly matches TRBD1 or TRBD2 (6 bases each). The germline CDR1 and CDR2 sequences are DFQATT and SNEGSKA (reference sequence). V lost 3 bases and J 12 bases, leaving 17 bases between the germline ends. The CDR3 has 12 amino acids. The DNA of the CDR3 is TGCAGTGCTAGCTCCATGACAGGAGGGGAGTACTTC. Its protein is CSASSMTGGEYF.

The chain employs TRBV20-1 and TRBJ1-1; 7 nucleotides match TRBD1. Germline V lookup: CDR1 DFQATT, CDR2 SNEGSKA (reference sequence). The CDR3 is made up of 16 amino acids. V dropped 4 bases and J dropped 1; count of bases not matched to a gene: 12. Here the CDR3 reads CSAKALGGRTNTEAFF. Here the CDR3 DNA reads TGCAGTGCTAAAGCCCTAGGGGGCCGAACGAACACTGAAGCTTTCTTT.

This clonotype was observed a few times. J is TRBJ1-2 and V is TRBV29-1; no clear D gene. CDR3 length: 14 residues. With 1 base removed from V and 8 bases from J, the gap between germline ends came to 17 bases. Germline V gene lookup returns CDR1 SQVTM and CDR2 ANQGSEA. The CDR3 sequence is CSVEVVEGTGGYTF. The CDR3 DNA sequence: TGCAGCGTTGAAGTCGTAGAGGGCACGGGAGGCTACACCTTC.

The V and J genes are TRBV4-2 and TRBJ1-1; perhaps TRBD1 as D (6 bases). Trimming pared 3 bases from V and 1 base from J, leaving 18 bases between. Germline CDR1 and CDR2: LGHNA and YNFKEQ. The CDR3 consists of 17 residues. CDR3 DNA sequence: TGTGCCAGCAGCCACGGACAGCCCTTCCATCGGAACACTGAAGCTTTCTTT. Its translation: CASSHGQPFHRNTEAFF.

CDR3 in DNA: TGTGCCAGCAGTAACGTGGACAGGGTAAACTATGGCTACACCTTC. It yields the protein CASSNVDRVNYGYTF. The chain combines TRBV12-3 or TRBV12-4 with TRBJ1-2; 8 bases map to TRBD1. V trimming: 5 bases; J trimming: 2 bases; junction bases outside the gene matches: 7. There are 15 residues in the CDR3.

The chain combines TRBV20-1 with TRBJ1-6, with D possibly being TRBD1 (5 bases). Between the trimmed V and J ends, which lost 2 bases and 9 bases, there was a span of 11 bases. There are 13 residues in the CDR3. In germline, CDR1 is DFQATT, CDR2 SNEGSKA (reference sequence). The CDR3 nucleotides are TGCAGTGCTAGACGGGACCTTAGTTCACCCCTCCACTTT. This translates into CSARRDLSSPLHF.

The CDR3 loop is CASSQGETGAYGYTF. In DNA, the CDR3 is TGTGCCAGCAGCCAAGGCGAAACAGGGGCGTATGGCTACACCTTC. The chain combines TRBV4-2 with TRBJ1-2; 7 nucleotides agree with TRBD1. After removal of 1 base from V and 5 bases from J, the junction contained 7 bases not matched to a gene. Germline lookup yields CDR1 LGHNA and CDR2 YNFKEQ. The length of the CDR3 is 15 residues.

The chain has TRBV7-2 and TRBJ2-1, with TRBD2 identical over 10 bases. The CDR3 sequence is 15 residues long. Trimming took 3 bases from V and 2 from J; bases not matched to a gene: 1. CDR1 SGHTA and CDR2 FQGNSA come from the germline V gene. The CDR3 loop is CASSFSGGPYNEQFF. The CDR3 DNA reads TGTGCCAGCAGCTTTAGCGGGGGGCCCTACAATGAGCAGTTCTTC.

DNA for the CDR3: TGTGCCAGCAGCCAATATGACAGTTTCGAGCAGTTCTTC. Translated, it gives CASSQYDSFEQFF. V gene TRBV3-1 combines with J gene TRBJ2-1; a weak D match, TRBD1 (5 bases). The length of the CDR3 is 13 residues. In germline, CDR1 is LGHDT, CDR2 YNNKEL (reference sequence). With 2 bases removed from V and 10 bases from J, the gap between germline ends came to 12 bases.

The CDR3 nucleotides are TGCAGTGCCCATCATGAGGCGGGAGCAGCAGAGACCCAGTACTTC. It translates to CSAHHEAGAAETQYF. J is TRBJ2-5 and V is TRBV20-1, with 7 bases aligning to TRBD2. The CDR3 consists of 15 residues. V gave up 6 bases and J gave up 4 bases; unmatched junction bases: 14. Per germline, CDR1 DFQATT and CDR2 SNEGSKA (reference sequence).

This clonotype appeared a single time. The CDR3 coding sequence is TGTGCCAGCAGTGACTCCGGCTATAATTCACCCCTCCACTTT. Amino acid sequence: CASSDSGYNSPLHF. This sequence joins TRBV6-4 and TRBJ1-6; no clear D. The CDR3 contains 14 residues. Trimming took off 0 bases at V and 3 bases at J, with 3 bases between the two ends. Germline V lookup: CDR1 MRHNA, CDR2 SNTAGT.

The chain uses TRBV6-5 and TRBJ1-5; D call uncertain. Germline CDR1 reads MNHEY; CDR2 reads SVGAGI. The V gene lost 4 bases and the J gene lost 6 bases, with 10 bases spanning the gap. This CDR3 spans 13 amino acids. The CDR3 loop is CASSWAKGQPQHF. In DNA form, the CDR3 reads TGTGCCAGCAGTTGGGCGAAGGGTCAGCCCCAGCATTTT.

The gene calls are TRBV14 and TRBJ1-2; D is ambiguous. Trimming pared 1 base from V and 5 bases from J, leaving 8 bases between. CDR3 size: 13 residues. In germline, CDR1 is SGHDN, CDR2 FVKESK. CDR3 bases: TGTGCCAGCAGCCAAGTACAAGGGTATGGCTACACCTTC. Translating gives CASSQVQGYGYTF.

The rearrangement joins TRBV30 to TRBJ2-5, with 7 positions matching TRBD2. CDR3 length equals 13 residues. V shed 2 bases and J 5 bases; nucleotides not matched to a gene: 5. CDR1 GTSNPN and CDR2 SVGIG come from the germline V gene (reference sequence). Here the CDR3 reads CAWSISGGETQYF. The CDR3 nucleotides are TGTGCCTGGAGTATCTCCGGGGGGGAGACCCAGTACTTC.